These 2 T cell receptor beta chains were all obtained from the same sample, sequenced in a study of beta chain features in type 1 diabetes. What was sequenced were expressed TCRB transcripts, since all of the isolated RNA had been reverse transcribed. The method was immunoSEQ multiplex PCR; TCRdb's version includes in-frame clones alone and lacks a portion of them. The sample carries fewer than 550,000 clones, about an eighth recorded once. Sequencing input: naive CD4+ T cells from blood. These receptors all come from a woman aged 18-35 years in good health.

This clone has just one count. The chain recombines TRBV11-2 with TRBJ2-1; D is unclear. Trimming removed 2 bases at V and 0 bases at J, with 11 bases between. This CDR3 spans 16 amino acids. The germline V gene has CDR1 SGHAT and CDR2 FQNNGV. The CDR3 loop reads CASSLSNSASYNEQFF. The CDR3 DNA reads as TGTGCCAGCAGCTTATCAAACTCGGCCTCCTACAATGAGCAGTTCTTC.

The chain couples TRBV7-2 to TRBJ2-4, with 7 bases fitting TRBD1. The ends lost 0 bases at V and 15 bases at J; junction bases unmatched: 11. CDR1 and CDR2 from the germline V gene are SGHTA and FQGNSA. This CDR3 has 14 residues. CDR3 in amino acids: CASSLARKSGGWYF. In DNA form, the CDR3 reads TGTGCCAGCAGCTTAGCGCGAAAGTCAGGGGGATGGTACTTC.